This T cell receptor beta chain was recovered during a study of T cell changes during pregnancy in multiple sclerosis. Trimming removed 2 bases from V and 1 base from J; junction bases left unmatched: 5. The CDR3 runs 15 residues. CDR1 and CDR2 (germline): SGDLS, YYNGEE. The protocol was immunoSEQ multiplex PCR, while the TCRdb copy is restricted to in-frame clones and leaves out a portion. The table has 30,000 to 45,000 clones, around 90% seen once. The TCR was taken from a female donor with multiple sclerosis, enrolled in a pregnancy study. V usage is TRBV9 and J usage is TRBJ2-5, with 7 bases lining up with TRBD1. Sequencing used peripheral blood, obtained before pregnancy. CDR3 amino acids: CASSVTGTVQETQYF. CDR3 nucleotides: TGTGCCAGCAGCGTTACGGGGACAGTCCAAGAGACCCAGTACTTC.